Listed below are T cell receptor beta chains from one sample, sequenced in a study of T cell responses to AZD1222 COVID-19 vaccine. The assay was immunoSEQ multiplex PCR, and TCRdb's table has in-frame clones only and misses some. This sample carries about 100,000 clones, 80% to 90% of them seen once, and the ten largest clones take around 9%. This specimen consisted of peripheral blood, obtained on day 0 of AZD1222 vaccination. These receptors all stem from an adult in good health. Each CDR3 is given with its conserved first and last residue. The D gene is left open where the match is weak.

TRBV29-1	NA	TRBJ1-5	CSGTLGNQPQHF
TRBV11-1	NA	TRBJ2-3	CASSRTDTQYF
TRBV7-7	NA	TRBJ2-6	CASSPSLEGSGANVLTF
TRBV7-2	NA	TRBJ2-5	CASSSGLMETQYF
TRBV4-3	TRBD2	TRBJ2-5	CASSLRLAEETQYF
TRBV7-2	NA	TRBJ2-7	CASSLPAESYEQYF
TRBV7-2	TRBD1	TRBJ1-2	CASSLKDRGTEGYTF
TRBV19	NA	TRBJ1-2	CASSAGTDNYGYTF
TRBV5-1	TRBD2	TRBJ2-5	CASSSASGGAAETQYF
TRBV7-8	NA	TRBJ1-4	CASSLVTGGEKLFF
TRBV7-2	TRBD1	TRBJ2-7	CASSSTGTGYEQYF
TRBV29-1	TRBD1	TRBJ1-4	CSTSGTGFSTNEKLFF
TRBV6-4	NA	TRBJ1-1	CASSLGRGTEAFF
TRBV6-2/TRBV6-3	TRBD2	TRBJ2-1	CASSYSNIGTSGTYNEQFF
TRBV5-4	TRBD2	TRBJ2-2	CASSIPSAGGGLNTGELFF
TRBV6-5	TRBD1	TRBJ1-1	CASRGQVNTEAFF
TRBV7-2	NA	TRBJ2-3	CASSPPDAFDTQYF
TRBV18	NA	TRBJ1-3	CASSELRVQSGNTIYF
TRBV6-5	TRBD1	TRBJ1-4	CASSDRRGQGEKLFF
TRBV9	NA	TRBJ1-4	CASSVGREATNEKLFF
TRBV28	NA	TRBJ2-7	CASRGGLYPYEQYF
TRBV28	NA	TRBJ1-3	CASSRTTLGNTIYF
TRBV4-2	NA	TRBJ2-7	CASSQDWSGPSYEQYF
TRBV19	NA	TRBJ1-4	CASSISAGLSEKLFF
TRBV5-1	TRBD1	TRBJ2-7	CASSLEQGRWQYF
TRBV4-2	TRBD1	TRBJ2-6	CASSQAAGGLSGANVLTF
TRBV2	NA	TRBJ2-7	CASSEGRPLYEQYF
TRBV5-1	TRBD2	TRBJ2-5	CASSLTSGEETQYF
TRBV19	TRBD1	TRBJ1-3	CASSGQGSGNTIYF
TRBV3-1/TRBV3-2	NA	TRBJ2-2	CASSQVGSGNTGELFF
TRBV28	TRBD1	TRBJ2-3	CASKGQTLYTDTQYF
TRBV6-5	NA	TRBJ1-5	CASSPLGWNQPQHF
TRBV5-5	NA	TRBJ2-7	CASSLGIGTYEQYF
TRBV6-5	NA	TRBJ1-2	CASSYFKGGYTF
TRBV2	NA	TRBJ1-5	CASSVLARPQHF
TRBV10-1	TRBD2	TRBJ2-2	CASRTSGTGELFF
TRBV11-2	TRBD1	TRBJ1-5	CASSLDSIQGARGQPQHF
TRBV5-1	NA	TRBJ1-1	CASSLGQTNTEAFF
TRBV3-1/TRBV3-2	NA	TRBJ1-1	CASSQDIGYTEAFF
TRBV19	NA	TRBJ1-3	CASSTRGSFGNTIYF
TRBV24-1	NA	TRBJ2-3	CATRDTGTTDTQYF